This T cell receptor (beta chain) emerged from a study of tumor and adjacent non-tumor tissue in lung cancer. V was cut by 5 bases and J by 7 bases, with 24 bases left in between. The CDR3 extends over 15 amino acids. CDR1 and CDR2 from the germline V gene are DFQATT and SNEGSKA (reference sequence). The template was RNA from unsorted bulk tissue. TCRbeta libraries were built with three rounds of nested PCR, modified from ARM-PCR. TCRdb reanalysed the multiplex PCR reads using MiXCR and keeps one entry per CDR3 protein. Among roughly 200,000 distinct CDR3 sequences listed, about 76% were seen once. The TCR comes from a man aged 55 to 70 with non-small cell lung cancer. The gene calls are TRBV20-1 and TRBJ2-7; D is perhaps TRBD1 or TRBD2 (5 bases each). Sequenced input: lung tumor tissue. The CDR3 DNA reads as TGCAGTGCTCCCCAGTGGGGGAAAGGGCGGTATGAGCAGTACTTC. Encoded protein: CSAPQWGKGRYEQYF.